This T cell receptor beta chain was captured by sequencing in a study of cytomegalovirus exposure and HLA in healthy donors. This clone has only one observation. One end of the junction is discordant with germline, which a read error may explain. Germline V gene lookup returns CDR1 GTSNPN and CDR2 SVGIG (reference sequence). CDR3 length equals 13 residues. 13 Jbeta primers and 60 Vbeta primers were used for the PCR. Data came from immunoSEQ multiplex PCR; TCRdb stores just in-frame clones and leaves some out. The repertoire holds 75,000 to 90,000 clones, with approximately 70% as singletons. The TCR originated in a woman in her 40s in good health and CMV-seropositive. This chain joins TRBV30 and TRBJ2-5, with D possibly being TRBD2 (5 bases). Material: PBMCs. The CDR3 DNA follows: TGTGCCTGGGCGGACTTTCAAACTAACCCACACCACTTC. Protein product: CAWADFQTNPHHF.